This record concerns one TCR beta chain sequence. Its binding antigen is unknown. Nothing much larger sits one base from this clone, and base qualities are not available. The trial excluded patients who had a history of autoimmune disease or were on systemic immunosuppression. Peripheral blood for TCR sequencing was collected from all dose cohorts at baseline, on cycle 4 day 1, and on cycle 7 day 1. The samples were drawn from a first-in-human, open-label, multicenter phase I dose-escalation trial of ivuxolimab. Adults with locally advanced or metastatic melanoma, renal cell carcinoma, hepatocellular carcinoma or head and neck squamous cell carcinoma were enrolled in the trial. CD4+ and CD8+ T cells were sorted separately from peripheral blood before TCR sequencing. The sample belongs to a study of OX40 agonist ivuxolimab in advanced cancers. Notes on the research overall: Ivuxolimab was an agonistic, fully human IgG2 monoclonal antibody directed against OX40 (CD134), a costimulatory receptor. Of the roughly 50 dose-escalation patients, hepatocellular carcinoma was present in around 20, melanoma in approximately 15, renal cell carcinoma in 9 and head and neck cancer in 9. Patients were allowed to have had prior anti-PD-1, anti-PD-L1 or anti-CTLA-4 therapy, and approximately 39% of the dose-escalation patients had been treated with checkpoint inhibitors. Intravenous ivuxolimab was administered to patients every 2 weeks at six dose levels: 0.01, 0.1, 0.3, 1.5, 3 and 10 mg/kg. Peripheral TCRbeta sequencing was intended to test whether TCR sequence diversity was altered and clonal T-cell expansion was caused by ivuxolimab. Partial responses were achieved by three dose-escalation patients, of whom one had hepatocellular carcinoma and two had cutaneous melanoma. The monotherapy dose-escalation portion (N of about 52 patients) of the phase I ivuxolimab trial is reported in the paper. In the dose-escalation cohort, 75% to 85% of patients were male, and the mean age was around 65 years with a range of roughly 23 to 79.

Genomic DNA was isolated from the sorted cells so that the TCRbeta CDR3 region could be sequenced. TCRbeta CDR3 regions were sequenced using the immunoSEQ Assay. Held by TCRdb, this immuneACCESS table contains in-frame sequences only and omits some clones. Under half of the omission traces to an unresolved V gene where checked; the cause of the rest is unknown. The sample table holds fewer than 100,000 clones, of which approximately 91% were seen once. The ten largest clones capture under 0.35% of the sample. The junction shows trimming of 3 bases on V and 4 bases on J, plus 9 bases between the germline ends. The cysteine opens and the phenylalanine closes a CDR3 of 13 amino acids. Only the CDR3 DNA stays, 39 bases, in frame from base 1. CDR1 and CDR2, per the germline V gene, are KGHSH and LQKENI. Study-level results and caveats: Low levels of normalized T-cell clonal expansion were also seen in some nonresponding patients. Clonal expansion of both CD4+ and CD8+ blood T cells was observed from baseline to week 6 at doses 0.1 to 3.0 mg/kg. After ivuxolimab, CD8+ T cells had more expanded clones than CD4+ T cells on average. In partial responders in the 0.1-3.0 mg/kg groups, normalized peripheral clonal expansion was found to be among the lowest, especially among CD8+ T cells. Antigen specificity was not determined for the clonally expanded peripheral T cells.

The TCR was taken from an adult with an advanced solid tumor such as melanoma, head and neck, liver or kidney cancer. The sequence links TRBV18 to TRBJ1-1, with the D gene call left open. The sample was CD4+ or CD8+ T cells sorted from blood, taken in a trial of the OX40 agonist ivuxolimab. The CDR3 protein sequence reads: CASSPSRSTEAFF. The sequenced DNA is TGTGCCAGCTCACCTTCAAGATCCACTGAAGCTTTCTTT.